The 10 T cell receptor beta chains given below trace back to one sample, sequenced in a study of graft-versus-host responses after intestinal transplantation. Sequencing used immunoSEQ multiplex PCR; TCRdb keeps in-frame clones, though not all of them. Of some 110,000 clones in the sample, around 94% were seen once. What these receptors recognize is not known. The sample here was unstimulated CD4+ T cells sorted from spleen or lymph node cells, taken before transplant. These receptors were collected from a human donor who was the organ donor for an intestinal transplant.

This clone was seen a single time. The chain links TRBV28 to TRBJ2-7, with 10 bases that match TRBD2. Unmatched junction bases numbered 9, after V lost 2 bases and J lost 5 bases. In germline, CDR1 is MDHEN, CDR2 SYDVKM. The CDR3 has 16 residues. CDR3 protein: CASSLESGRALNEQYF. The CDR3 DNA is TGTGCCAGCAGTTTAGAAAGCGGGAGGGCCCTGAACGAGCAGTACTTC.

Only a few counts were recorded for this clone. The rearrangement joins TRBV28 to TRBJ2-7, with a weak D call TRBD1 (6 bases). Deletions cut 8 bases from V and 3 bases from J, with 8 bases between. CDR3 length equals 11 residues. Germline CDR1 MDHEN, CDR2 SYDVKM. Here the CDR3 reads CASGGGYEQYF. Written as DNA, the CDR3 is TGTGCCAGCGGGGGCGGCTACGAGCAGTACTTC.

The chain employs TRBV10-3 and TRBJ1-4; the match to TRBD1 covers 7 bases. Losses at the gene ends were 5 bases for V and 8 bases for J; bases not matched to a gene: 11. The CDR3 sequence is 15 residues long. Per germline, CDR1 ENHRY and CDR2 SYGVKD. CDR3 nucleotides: TGTGCCATCAGTCCGACAGGGTTCAACGTAGAAAAACTGTTTTTT. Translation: CAISPTGFNVEKLFF.

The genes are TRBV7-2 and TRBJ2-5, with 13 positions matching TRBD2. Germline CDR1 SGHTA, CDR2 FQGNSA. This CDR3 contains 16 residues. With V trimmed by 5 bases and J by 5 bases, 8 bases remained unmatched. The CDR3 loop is CASSARLAGGLETQYF. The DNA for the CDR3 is TGTGCCAGCAGCGCGCGACTAGCGGGAGGCTTGGAGACCCAGTACTTC.

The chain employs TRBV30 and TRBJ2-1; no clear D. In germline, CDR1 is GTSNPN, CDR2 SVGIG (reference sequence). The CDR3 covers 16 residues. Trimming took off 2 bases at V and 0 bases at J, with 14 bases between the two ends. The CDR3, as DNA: TGTGCCTGGAGTCGGCCCCCCCTCAGCTCCTACAATGAGCAGTTCTTC. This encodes CAWSRPPLSSYNEQFF.

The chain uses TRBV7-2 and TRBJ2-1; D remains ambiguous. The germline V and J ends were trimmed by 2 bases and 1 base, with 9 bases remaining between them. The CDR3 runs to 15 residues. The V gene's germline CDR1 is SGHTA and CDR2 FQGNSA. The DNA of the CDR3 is TGTGCCAGCAGCTTACTGGCCAATTCCTACAATGAGCAGTTCTTC. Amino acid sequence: CASSLLANSYNEQFF.

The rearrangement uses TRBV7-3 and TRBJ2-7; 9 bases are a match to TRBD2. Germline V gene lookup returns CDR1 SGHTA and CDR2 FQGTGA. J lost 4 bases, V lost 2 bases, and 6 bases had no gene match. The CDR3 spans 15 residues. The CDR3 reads CASSLGREGRYEQYF. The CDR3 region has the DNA TGTGCCAGCAGCTTAGGGCGGGAGGGCCGGTACGAGCAGTACTTC. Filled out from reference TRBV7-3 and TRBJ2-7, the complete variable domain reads GAGVSQTPSNKVTEKGKYVELRCDPISGHTALYWYRQSLGQGPEFLIYFQGTGAADDSGLPNDRFFAVRPEGSVSTLKIQRTERGDSAVYLCASSLGREGRYEQYFGPGTRLTVT.

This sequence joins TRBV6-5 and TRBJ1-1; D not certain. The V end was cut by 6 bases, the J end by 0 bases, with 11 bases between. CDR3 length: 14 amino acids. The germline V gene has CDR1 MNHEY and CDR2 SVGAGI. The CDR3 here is CASRIDGLNTEAFF. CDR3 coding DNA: TGTGCCAGCAGAATCGACGGATTGAACACTGAAGCTTTCTTT.

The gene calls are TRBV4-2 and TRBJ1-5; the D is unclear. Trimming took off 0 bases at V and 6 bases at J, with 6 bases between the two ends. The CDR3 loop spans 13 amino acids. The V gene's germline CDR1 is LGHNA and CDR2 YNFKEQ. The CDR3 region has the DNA TGTGCCAGCAGCCAAGATGGAGGTCAGCCCCAGCATTTT. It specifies CASSQDGGQPQHF.

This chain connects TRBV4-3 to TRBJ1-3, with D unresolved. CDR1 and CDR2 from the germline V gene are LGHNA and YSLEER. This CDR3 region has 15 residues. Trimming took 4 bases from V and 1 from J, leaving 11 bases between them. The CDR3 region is CASSRSGSSGNTIYF. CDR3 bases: TGCGCCAGCAGCCGTTCGGGGTCTTCTGGAAACACCATATATTTT.